The 16 T cell receptor beta chains below come from one sample, sequenced in a study of blood T cell repertoires in COVID-19. Sequenced by immunoSEQ multiplex PCR; TCRdb stores in-frame clones only, minus some. This table holds 310,000 or so clones, about four fifths found once. The sample was peripheral blood. The receptor set was obtained from a woman aged 50 to 65 with acute or convalescent COVID-19.

This chain uses TRBV29-1 with TRBJ2-5; a possible D gene is TRBD1 (5 bases). In germline, CDR1 is SQVTM, CDR2 ANQGSEA. CDR3 length: 14 amino acids. V was pared by 0 bases and J by 3 bases, with 11 bases between. The CDR3 nucleotides read TGCAGCGTTGAAGAAGGGGCTACCGAAGAGACCCAGTACTTC. It specifies CSVEEGATEETQYF.

The chain combines TRBV18 with TRBJ1-2, with D maybe TRBD1 (5 bases). V was cut by 2 bases and J by 6 bases, with 13 bases left in between. Germline V gives CDR1 KGHSH, CDR2 LQKENI. The CDR3 loop spans 14 amino acids. The CDR3 sequence: CASSPSSDTDGYTF. Here the CDR3 DNA reads TGTGCCAGCTCACCATCTTCGGACACGGATGGCTACACCTTC.

V usage is TRBV23-1 and J usage is TRBJ1-3; D is unresolved. TRBV23-1 is an ORF, with its function uncertain. V lost 2 bases to trimming and J lost 4 bases, with 24 bases between them. This CDR3 contains 19 residues. CDR3 protein: CASSQGSPRTPTKGNTIYF. In DNA form, the CDR3 reads TGCGCCAGCAGTCAAGGCTCCCCCCGGACTCCCACGAAGGGAAACACCATATATTTT.

V and J are TRBV4-2 and TRBJ2-3; 9 bases are a match to TRBD1. Germline CDR1 reads LGHNA; CDR2 reads YNFKEQ. With V trimmed by 4 bases and J by 6 bases, 5 bases remained unmatched. This CDR3 is 14 amino acids long. CDR3 nucleotide sequence: TGTGCCAGCAGCCTCCGGGACAGGGAGGATACGCAGTATTTT. It specifies CASSLRDREDTQYF.

V is TRBV6-5 and J is TRBJ1-3; D gene uncertain. The CDR3 consists of 15 residues. V lost 0 bases, J lost 0 bases, and 6 bases lay in between. Germline values: CDR1 MNHEY, CDR2 SVGAGI. The CDR3 DNA is TGTGCCAGCAGTTACTCTCGGGACTCTGGAAACACCATATATTTT. The encoded protein is CASSYSRDSGNTIYF.

This clone came up a few times. The genes are TRBV5-5 and TRBJ2-7; 8 bases line up with TRBD1. This CDR3 has 15 amino acids. Looked up from germline, CDR1 is SGHKS and CDR2 is YYEKEE (reference sequence). V was clipped by 3 bases and J by 2 bases; unmatched bases: 7. CDR3 DNA sequence: TGTGCCAGCAGCTCCGCGGGACAGGTTGCCTACGAGCAGTACTTC. It codes for CASSSAGQVAYEQYF.

This chain connects TRBV5-5 to TRBJ1-4; maybe TRBD1 (6 bases). CDR3 length: 12 residues. Trimming took 0 bases from V and 14 from J, leaving 11 bases between them. Germline V gene data show CDR1 as SGHKS and CDR2 as YYEKEE (reference sequence). The CDR3 spells CASSLVQGWLFF. CDR3 DNA: TGTGCCAGCAGCTTGGTTCAGGGGTGGCTGTTTTTT.

The V and J genes are TRBV5-4 and TRBJ2-2; D is possibly TRBD2 (7 bases). V dropped 4 bases and J dropped 4 bases, with 14 bases sitting between them. This CDR3 region has 15 residues. Germline CDR1 and CDR2: SGHNT and YYREEE (reference sequence). The CDR3 DNA reads as TGTGCCAGCAGCCGGACAGAGCGGGGCACCGGGGAGCTGTTTTTT. The encoded protein is CASSRTERGTGELFF.

The chain links TRBV10-3 to TRBJ2-7; TRBD1 aligns across 7 bases. J lost 1 base, V lost 8 bases, and 17 bases had no gene match. Germline CDR1 is ENHRY and CDR2 is SYGVKD. This CDR3 comprises 17 residues. CDR3 DNA: TGTGCCATCTGGGGGTCCTCCTCCGGGACAGATTCCTACGAGCAGTACTTC. Amino acids: CAIWGSSSGTDSYEQYF.

The chain links TRBV3-1 (or the pseudogene TRBV3-2) to TRBJ2-7; D ambiguous. This CDR3 region has 13 residues. V dropped 1 base and J dropped 0 bases, with 4 bases sitting between them. Germline CDR1 and CDR2: LGHDT and YNNKEL (reference sequence). CDR3 nucleotide sequence: TGTGCCAGCAGCCAAGCCAGCTCCTACGAGCAGTACTTC. This codes for CASSQASSYEQYF.

The chain is built from TRBV5-4 and TRBJ1-4, with unresolved D. The germline V gene encodes CDR1 SGHNT and CDR2 YYREEE (reference sequence). V lost 2 bases, J lost 2 bases, and 7 bases lay in between. This CDR3 is 14 amino acids long. CDR3 nucleotide sequence: TGTGCCAGCAGCTTAGAAGCCACTAATGAAAAACTGTTTTTT. Translation: CASSLEATNEKLFF.

This chain links TRBV3-1 (or the pseudogene TRBV3-2) with TRBJ1-2; D remains ambiguous. The CDR3 totals 13 residues. The germline V gene encodes CDR1 LGHDT and CDR2 YNNKEL (reference sequence). The V and J ends lost 1 base and 3 bases respectively, with 6 bases between them. The CDR3 is CASSQAVYYGYTF. The DNA for the CDR3 is TGTGCCAGCAGCCAAGCCGTTTACTATGGCTACACCTTC.

The chain carries TRBV5-4 and TRBJ2-7; D possibly corresponds to TRBD1 (6 bases). V was clipped by 3 bases and J by 3 bases, with 10 bases between them. This CDR3 spans 13 amino acids. CDR1 SGHNT and CDR2 YYREEE come from the germline V gene (reference sequence). The CDR3 DNA is TGTGCCAGCAGCTCCTTGACAGGCTACGAGCAGTACGTC. It is translated as CASSSLTGYEQYV.

V is TRBV5-1 and J is TRBJ1-1, with a tentative D call TRBD1 (6 bases). This CDR3 is built from 15 residues. Trimming cost V 5 bases and J 0 bases, with 14 bases left between them. Germline CDR1 and CDR2: SGHRS and YFSETQ. In DNA, the CDR3 is TGCGCCAGCAGAGGGGGGGATAGTATGAACACTGAAGCTTTCTTT. It translates to CASRGGDSMNTEAFF.

The gene calls are TRBV5-1 and TRBJ1-3, with TRBD1 as a possible D gene (6 bases). From germline, CDR1 is SGHRS and CDR2 YFSETQ. V was cut by 0 bases and J by 4 bases, with 17 bases left in between. The CDR3 has 17 amino acids. CDR3 coding DNA: TGCGCCAGCAGCTTGGCGATCACACAGGGCGAAGGAAACACCATATATTTT. This translates into CASSLAITQGEGNTIYF.

The chain links TRBV11-2 to TRBJ2-2; D gene uncertain. There are 16 residues in the CDR3. Germline CDR1 reads SGHAT; CDR2 reads FQNNGV. Trimming stripped 0 bases from V and 2 bases from J, with 10 bases between. For the CDR3, the DNA is TGTGCCAGCAGCTTAGATATCCCTACCAACACCGGGGAGCTGTTTTTT. Its protein is CASSLDIPTNTGELFF.